These 26 T cell receptor beta chains came from one sample sequenced in a study of blood T cell repertoires in COVID-19. Sequencing was performed with immunoSEQ multiplex PCR; in TCRdb, only in-frame clones are kept and a portion is missing. The sample yields around 250,000 clones, around 86% seen once. Sequenced sample: PBMCs or T cells enriched from blood (not recorded which). These receptors were obtained from a man in his late teens or twenties who had recovered from COVID-19.

The CDR3 sequence: CASSLGRGTSKYNEQFF. The CDR3 DNA reads as TGTGCCAGCAGTTTAGGTAGGGGGACTAGCAAATACAATGAGCAGTTCTTC. The chain employs TRBV28 and TRBJ2-1, with TRBD2 matching over 9 bases. The CDR3 runs 17 residues. Germline assignment: CDR1 MDHEN and CDR2 SYDVKM. Trimming at V came to 2 bases and at J to 4 bases, leaving 9 bases not matched to a gene.

V and J are TRBV11-2 and TRBJ1-2; D call uncertain. The CDR3 is 16 residues long. The germline gives CDR1 SGHAT, CDR2 FQNNGV. V lost 0 bases and J 6 bases, leaving 17 bases between the germline ends. The CDR3 nucleotides read TGTGCCAGCAGCTTAGATCCCTCCCAGGTTCGGAATGGCTACACCTTC. This gives the protein CASSLDPSQVRNGYTF.

The rearrangement links TRBV10-3 to TRBJ1-2; 9 bases are shared with TRBD1. CDR3 length: 14 residues. Germline CDR1 is ENHRY and CDR2 is SYGVKD. V lost 3 bases and J lost 5; bases outside the gene matches: 4. In DNA form, the CDR3 reads TGTGCCATCAGTGATGAGGGACAGGGTTATGGCTACACCTTC. This gives the protein CAISDEGQGYGYTF.

The table lists this clone with a count of one. This chain joins TRBV28 and TRBJ2-3, with 7 bases aligning to TRBD2. Germline V gives CDR1 MDHEN, CDR2 SYDVKM. The V and J ends lost 0 bases and 0 bases, in that order; junction bases with no gene match: 9. CDR3 length: 18 residues. The CDR3 DNA reads as TGTGCCAGCAGTTTATGGGAGGGACTACAATTAAGCACAGATACGCAGTATTTT. Amino acid sequence: CASSLWEGLQLSTDTQYF. The whole variable domain, filled in from reference TRBV28 and TRBJ2-3, reads DVKVTQSSRYLVKRTGEKVFLECVQDMDHENMFWYRQDPGLGLRLIYFSYDVKMKEKGDIPEGYSVSREKKERFSLILESASTNQTSMYLCASSLWEGLQLSTDTQYFGPGTRLTVL.

This chain joins TRBV24-1 and TRBJ2-5; D perhaps matches TRBD1 (5 bases). This CDR3 has 19 residues. Looked up from germline, CDR1 is KGHDR and CDR2 is SFDVKD. V lost 2 bases to trimming and J lost 5 bases, with 26 bases between them. In DNA form, the CDR3 reads TGTGCCACCAGTGATTGGGCGGTGGACACAGCTCTCTTGGAGGAGACCCAGTACTTC. As protein: CATSDWAVDTALLEETQYF.

This chain uses TRBV25-1 with TRBJ2-2; 7 bases agree with TRBD2. CDR3 length equals 15 residues. CDR1 is MGHDK, CDR2 SYGVNS, per germline. J lost 2 bases, V lost 4 bases, and 4 bases had no gene match. CDR3 nucleotides: TGTGCCAGCAGTGCTAGCGGACAAAACACCGGGGAGCTGTTTTTT. This translates into CASSASGQNTGELFF.

The table lists this clone with a few counts. The V call is TRBV27, the J call TRBJ1-5; D perhaps matches TRBD1 (5 bases). Deletions cut 2 bases from V and 7 bases from J, with 12 bases between. This CDR3 spans 14 amino acids. Germline CDR1 MNHEY, CDR2 SMNVEV (reference sequence). The CDR3 DNA is TGTGCCAGCAGTTTAATGAGGGGAGGCCAGCCCCAGCATTTT. Translation: CASSLMRGGQPQHF.

The rearrangement joins TRBV28 to TRBJ1-2, with a weak D call TRBD1 (6 bases). Germline-derived CDR1 and CDR2 are MDHEN and SYDVKM. The CDR3 has 15 amino acids. V was trimmed by 1 base and J by 4 bases, leaving 13 bases between them. CDR3 DNA sequence: TGTGCCAGCAGTTTATACAGGGCCTTCCCCTATGGCTACACCTTC. Translated: CASSLYRAFPYGYTF.

The chain joins TRBV27 to TRBJ1-4, with D maybe TRBD1 (6 bases). Germline CDR1 reads MNHEY; CDR2 reads SMNVEV (reference sequence). This CDR3 comprises 16 residues. V dropped 2 bases and J dropped 3 bases, with 13 bases sitting between them. In nucleotides, the CDR3 is TGTGCCAGCAGTTTAAGGAACAAGGGGGCTAATGAAAAACTGTTTTTT. Translated: CASSLRNKGANEKLFF.

This chain uses TRBV18 with TRBJ1-3, with a tentative D call TRBD1 (6 bases). Trimming removed 4 bases from V and 8 bases from J, with 6 bases in between. The CDR3 runs to 11 residues. The germline gives CDR1 KGHSH, CDR2 LQKENI. The CDR3 DNA sequence: TGTGCCAGCTCACAGGGGGACACCATATATTTT. It translates to CASSQGDTIYF.

V usage is TRBV7-8 and J usage is TRBJ1-4; D is undetermined. Trimming shortened V by 1 base and J by 8 bases, and 11 bases separated the two germline ends. Germline V gene lookup returns CDR1 SGHVS and CDR2 FQNEAQ. This CDR3 has 14 residues. For the CDR3, the DNA is TGTGCCAGCAGCTTAGTGGCGGCCTCGGAAAAACTGTTTTTT. Amino acid sequence: CASSLVAASEKLFF.

This chain uses TRBV7-9 with TRBJ2-7; TRBD1 matches 8 bases. The CDR3 has 14 residues. V lost 4 bases and J lost 3; bases outside the gene matches: 5. Germline V gene lookup returns CDR1 SEHNR and CDR2 FQNEAQ (reference sequence). CDR3 sequence reads: CASSSGTGDYEQYF. For the CDR3, the DNA is TGTGCCAGCAGCTCAGGGACAGGAGACTACGAGCAGTACTTC.

The chain links TRBV27 to TRBJ1-5; 9 bases match TRBD1. Unmatched junction bases numbered 6, after V lost 5 bases and J lost 7 bases. The CDR3 is made up of 14 amino acids. CDR1 and CDR2 (germline): MNHEY, SMNVEV (reference sequence). The CDR3 DNA follows: TGTGCCAGCAGTCTACAGGGGGCCCGGCAGCCCCAGCATTTT. Amino acids: CASSLQGARQPQHF.

The CDR3 protein is CASRRGQSSNEQFF. CDR3 DNA sequence: TGCGCCAGCAGAAGGGGGCAATCAAGCAATGAGCAGTTCTTC. The rearrangement uses TRBV5-1 and TRBJ2-1; 7 bases match TRBD1. Trimming at V came to 5 bases and at J to 6 bases, leaving 8 bases not matched to a gene. The germline gives CDR1 SGHRS, CDR2 YFSETQ. This CDR3 spans 14 amino acids.

The chain carries TRBV27 and TRBJ2-7; D possibly corresponds to TRBD2 (5 bases). V lost 5 bases to trimming and J lost 0 bases, with 8 bases between them. This CDR3 has 13 amino acids. Germline CDR1 and CDR2: MNHEY and SMNVEV (reference sequence). CDR3 bases: TGTGCCAGCAGTAGTGGGAGCTCCTACGAGCAGTACTTC. It codes for CASSSGSSYEQYF.

The chain carries TRBV2 and TRBJ2-2, with D perhaps matching TRBD1 (6 bases). Germline lookup yields CDR1 SNHLY and CDR2 FYNNEI. The CDR3 is 13 amino acids. Trimming shortened V by 6 bases and J by 7 bases, and 12 bases separated the two germline ends. In nucleotides, the CDR3 is TGTGCCAGCAGGGGGTCACAGGGCGGGGAGCTGTTTTTT. Translation: CASRGSQGGELFF. Full variable domain (missing parts from reference TRBV2 and TRBJ2-2): EPEVTQTPSHQVTQMGQEVILRCVPISNHLYFYWYRQILGQKVEFLVSFYNNEISEKSEIFDDQFSVERPDGSNFTLKIRSTKLEDSAMYFCASRGSQGGELFFGEGSRLTVL.

The rearrangement uses TRBV5-1 and TRBJ2-2, with 9 bases aligning to TRBD1. The CDR3 runs 14 residues. CDR1 is SGHRS, CDR2 YFSETQ, per germline. V shed 7 bases, J shed 7 bases, and the junction held 8 bases outside the gene matches. The CDR3 bases are TGCGCCAGCGAACCCGGGACAGGGAACGGGGAGCTGTTTTTT. Translated, it gives CASEPGTGNGELFF.

The chain uses TRBV11-3 and TRBJ2-7; 7 positions match TRBD1. The CDR3 length is 18 residues. Germline CDR1 SGHNT, CDR2 YENEEA. The J segment lost 0 bases and the V segment lost 2 bases, leaving 13 bases of the junction unmatched. The CDR3: CASSLLPGIGTASYEQYF. The CDR3 region has the DNA TGTGCCAGCAGCTTATTGCCGGGGATAGGGACAGCCTCCTACGAGCAGTACTTC. Full variable domain (outside the CDR3, taken from reference TRBV11-3 and TRBJ2-7): EAGVVQSPRYKIIEKKQPVAFWCNPISGHNTLYWYLQNLGQGPELLIRYENEEAVDDSQLPKDRFSAERLKGVDSTLKIQPAELGDSAVYLCASSLLPGIGTASYEQYFGPGTRLTVT.

The gene calls are TRBV12-3 or TRBV12-4 and TRBJ1-1; tentatively, D is TRBD1 (5 bases). This CDR3 has 13 amino acids. Trimming pared 6 bases from V and 6 bases from J, leaving 14 bases between. CDR3 residues: CASRSSGIPEAFF. The CDR3 bases are TGTGCCAGCAGATCTTCAGGGATCCCTGAAGCTTTCTTT.

The sample holds one count of this clone. The genes are TRBV11-2 and TRBJ1-4; 7 nucleotides agree with TRBD1. V lost 0 bases and J lost 12; bases outside the gene matches: 4. Germline CDR1 is SGHAT and CDR2 is FQNNGV. The CDR3 has 13 residues. CDR3 protein: CASSLEDRNQLFF. CDR3 in DNA: TGTGCCAGCAGCTTAGAGGACAGGAACCAACTGTTTTTT.

Only a few counts were recorded for this clone. The V gene is TRBV30, the J gene TRBJ1-2, with 8 bases aligning to TRBD1. The CDR3 runs 14 residues. Germline CDR1 reads GTSNPN; CDR2 reads SVGIG (reference sequence). The trim removed 3 bases at V and 4 bases at J, leaving 7 bases unmatched. This CDR3 reads CAWRDRVKSYGYTF. In DNA form, the CDR3 reads TGTGCCTGGAGGGACAGGGTAAAGAGCTATGGCTACACCTTC. The full variable domain, its missing parts supplied by reference TRBV30 and TRBJ1-2, is SQTIHQWPATLVQPVGSPLSLECTVEGTSNPNLYWYRQAAGRGLQLLFYSVGIGQISSEVPQNLSASRPQDRQFILSSKKLLLSDSGFYLCAWRDRVKSYGYTFGSGTRLTVV.

The chain carries TRBV19 and TRBJ2-1, with D hard to call. The ends were cut back, 5 bases at V and 3 bases at J, with 14 bases in the middle. In germline, CDR1 is LNHDA, CDR2 SQIVND (reference sequence). CDR3 length: 15 amino acids. The CDR3 coding sequence is TGTGCCAGTAGTGAACAGTTTGGCATCTACAATGAGCAGTTCTTC. This encodes CASSEQFGIYNEQFF.

V gene TRBV7-2 combines with J gene TRBJ2-2; maybe TRBD1 (6 bases). Between the trimmed V and J ends, which lost 2 bases and 4 bases, there was a span of 11 bases. The CDR3 loop spans 15 amino acids. Germline lookup yields CDR1 SGHTA and CDR2 FQGNSA. This CDR3 reads CASSLNGGSTGELFF. CDR3 in DNA: TGTGCCAGCAGCTTAAATGGGGGCAGCACCGGGGAGCTGTTTTTT.

The rearrangement uses TRBV14 and TRBJ2-2; no clear D. Germline V lookup: CDR1 SGHDN, CDR2 FVKESK. This CDR3 region has 14 residues. Trimming shortened V by 1 base and J by 4 bases, and 7 bases separated the two germline ends. Here the CDR3 DNA reads TGTGCCAGCAGCCAAGTTTACGGCACCGGGGAGCTGTTTTTT. Translation: CASSQVYGTGELFF. Full variable domain (missing parts from reference TRBV14 and TRBJ2-2): EAGVTQFPSHSVIEKGQTVTLRCDPISGHDNLYWYRRVMGKEIKFLLHFVKESKQDESGMPNNRFLAERTGGTYSTLKVQPAELEDSGVYFCASSQVYGTGELFFGEGSRLTVL.

The V gene is TRBV19, the J gene TRBJ1-1; TRBD1 matches 11 bases. CDR3 length: 13 amino acids. From germline, CDR1 is LNHDA and CDR2 SQIVND (reference sequence). V trimming: 7 bases; J trimming: 10 bases; junction bases outside the gene matches: 8. CDR3 region: CASTDRDRGGAFF. For the CDR3, the DNA is TGTGCCAGTACCGACCGGGACAGGGGGGGAGCTTTCTTT.

This chain connects TRBV6-5 to TRBJ2-1, with D perhaps TRBD1 (6 bases). Germline V gene data show CDR1 as MNHEY and CDR2 as SVGAGI. The CDR3 is 15 residues long. The ends were cut back, 7 bases at V and 3 bases at J, with 16 bases in the middle. CDR3 loop: CASTKQGGFYNEQFF. The CDR3 DNA reads TGTGCCAGCACCAAACAGGGTGGGTTCTACAATGAGCAGTTCTTC.